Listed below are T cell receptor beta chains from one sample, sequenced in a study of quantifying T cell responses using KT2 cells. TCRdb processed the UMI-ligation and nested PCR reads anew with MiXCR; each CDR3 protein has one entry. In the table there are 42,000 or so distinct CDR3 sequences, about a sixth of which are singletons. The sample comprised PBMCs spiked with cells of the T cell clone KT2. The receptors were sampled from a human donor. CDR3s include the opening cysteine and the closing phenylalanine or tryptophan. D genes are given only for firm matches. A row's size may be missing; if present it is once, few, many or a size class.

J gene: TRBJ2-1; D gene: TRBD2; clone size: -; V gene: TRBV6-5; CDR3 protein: CASSYSGGLAINEQFF; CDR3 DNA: TGTGCCAGCAGTTACTCGGGAGGACTAGCAATAAATGAGCAGTTCTTC
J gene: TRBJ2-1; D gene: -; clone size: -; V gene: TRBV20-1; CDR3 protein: CSARDPFRSSGNEQFF; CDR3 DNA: TGCAGTGCTAGAGATCCTTTCAGGAGTTCGGGGAATGAGCAGTTCTTC
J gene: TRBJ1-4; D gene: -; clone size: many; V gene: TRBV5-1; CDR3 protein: CASRRQEADEKLFF; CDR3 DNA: TGCGCCAGCAGAAGACAGGAGGCAGATGAAAAACTGTTTTTT
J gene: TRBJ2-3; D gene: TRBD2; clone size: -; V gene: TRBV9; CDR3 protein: CASSVGTSGRTDKQYF; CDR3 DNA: TGTGCCAGCAGCGTAGGTACCAGCGGGAGAACAGATAAGCAGTATTTT
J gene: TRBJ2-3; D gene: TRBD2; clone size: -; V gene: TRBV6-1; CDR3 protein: CASSETSGGATDTQYF; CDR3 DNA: TGTGCCAGCAGTGAAACTAGCGGGGGGGCCACAGATACGCAGTATTTT
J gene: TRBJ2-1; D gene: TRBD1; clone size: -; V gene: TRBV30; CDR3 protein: CAWSTQGVYNEQFF; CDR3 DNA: TGTGCCTGGAGTACCCAGGGGGTGTACAATGAGCAGTTCTTC
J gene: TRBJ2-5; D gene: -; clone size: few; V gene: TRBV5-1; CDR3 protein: CASRLGNQETQYF; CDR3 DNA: TGCGCCAGCAGGTTGGGGAACCAAGAGACCCAGTACTTC
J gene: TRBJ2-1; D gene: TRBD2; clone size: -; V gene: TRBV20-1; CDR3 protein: CSASISGTSGDHSYNEQFF; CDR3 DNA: TGCAGTGCTAGTATTTCCGGGACTAGCGGGGACCACTCCTACAATGAGCAGTTCTTC
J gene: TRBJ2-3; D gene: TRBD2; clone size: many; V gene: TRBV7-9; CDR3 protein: CASIETGTSGDTQYF; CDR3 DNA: TGTGCCAGCATCGAAACCGGGACTAGCGGGGATACGCAGTATTTT
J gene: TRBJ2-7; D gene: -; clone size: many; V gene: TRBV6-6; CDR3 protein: CASSYELGREQYF; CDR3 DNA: TGTGCCAGCAGTTACGAGTTGGGCCGCGAGCAGTACTTC
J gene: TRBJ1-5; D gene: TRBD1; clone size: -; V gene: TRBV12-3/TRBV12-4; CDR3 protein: CASSSRFGTGNQPQHF; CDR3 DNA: TGTGCCAGCAGTTCCCGGTTCGGGACAGGGAATCAGCCCCAGCATTTT
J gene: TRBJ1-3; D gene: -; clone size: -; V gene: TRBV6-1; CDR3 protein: CASSPGAEGNTIYF; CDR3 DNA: TGTGCCAGCAGTCCCGGGGCCGAAGGAAACACCATATATTTT
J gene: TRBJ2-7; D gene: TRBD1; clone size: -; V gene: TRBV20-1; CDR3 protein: CSASLRTGGSEQYF; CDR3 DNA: TGCAGTGCTAGTCTTCGGACAGGTGGGTCCGAGCAGTACTTC
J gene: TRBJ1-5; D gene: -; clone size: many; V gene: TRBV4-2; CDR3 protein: CASSRDGDQPQHF; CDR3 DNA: TGTGCCAGCAGCCGGGACGGAGATCAGCCCCAGCATTTT
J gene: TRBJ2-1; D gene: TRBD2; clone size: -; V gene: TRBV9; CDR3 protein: CASSRTSGRDIYNEQFF; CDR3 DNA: TGTGCCAGCAGTCGGACTAGCGGGAGGGATATCTACAATGAGCAGTTCTTC
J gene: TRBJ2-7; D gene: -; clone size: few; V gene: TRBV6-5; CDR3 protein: CASSQPPGTDRYEQYF; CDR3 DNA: TGTGCCAGCAGTCAACCCCCCGGGACCGACCGGTACGAGCAGTACTTC
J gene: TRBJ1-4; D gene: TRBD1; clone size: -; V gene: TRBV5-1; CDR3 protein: CASGFGDRNEKLFF; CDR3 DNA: TGCGCCAGCGGATTTGGGGACAGGAACGAAAAACTGTTTTTT
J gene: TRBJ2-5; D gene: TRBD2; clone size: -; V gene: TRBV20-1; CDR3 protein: CSARAPTGGETQYF; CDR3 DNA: TGCAGTGCTAGAGCTCCAACGGGGGGAGAGACCCAGTACTTC
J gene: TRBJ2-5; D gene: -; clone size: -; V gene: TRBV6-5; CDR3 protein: CASSYGGGGGRTQYF; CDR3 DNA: TGTGCCAGCAGTTACGGCGGGGGCGGAGGTCGAACCCAGTACTTC
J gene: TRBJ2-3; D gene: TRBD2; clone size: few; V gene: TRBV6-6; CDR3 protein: CASSYSGAGEGADTQYF; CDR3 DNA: TGTGCCAGCAGTTACTCAGGAGCGGGAGAGGGGGCAGATACGCAGTATTTT
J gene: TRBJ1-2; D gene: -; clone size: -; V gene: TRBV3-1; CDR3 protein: CASSQGTGDYGYTF; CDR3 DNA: TGTGCCAGCAGCCAAGGAACAGGTGACTATGGCTACACCTTC
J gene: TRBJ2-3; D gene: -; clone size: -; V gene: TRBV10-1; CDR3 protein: CASTADVVAETTDTQYF; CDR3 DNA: TGCGCCAGCACCGCTGATGTCGTGGCGGAGACCACAGATACGCAGTATTTT
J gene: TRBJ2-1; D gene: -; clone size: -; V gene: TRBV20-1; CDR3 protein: CSAWLEGTYNEQFF; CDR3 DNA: TGCAGTGCATGGCTAGAGGGTACCTACAATGAGCAGTTCTTC
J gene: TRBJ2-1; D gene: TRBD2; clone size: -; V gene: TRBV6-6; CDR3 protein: CASSYSGLAGIYNEQFF; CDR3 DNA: TGTGCCAGCAGTTACTCCGGACTAGCGGGGATATACAATGAGCAGTTCTTC
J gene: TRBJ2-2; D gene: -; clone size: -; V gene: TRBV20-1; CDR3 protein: CSASRTQNTGELFF; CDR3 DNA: TGCAGTGCTAGCAGAACTCAGAACACCGGGGAGCTGTTTTTT
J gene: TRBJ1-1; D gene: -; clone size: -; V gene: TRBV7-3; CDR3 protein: CASSLQGRGTEAFF; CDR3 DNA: TGTGCCAGCAGCTTGCAAGGGAGAGGCACTGAAGCTTTCTTT
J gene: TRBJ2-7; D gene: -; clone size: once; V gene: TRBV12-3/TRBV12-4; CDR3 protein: CASSLAGYSYEQYF; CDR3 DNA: TGTGCCAGCAGTTTAGCAGGCTATTCCTACGAGCAGTACTTC
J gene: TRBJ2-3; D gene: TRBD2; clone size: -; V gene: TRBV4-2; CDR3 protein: CASSQVYNPGISGGREDTQYF; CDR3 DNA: TGTGCCAGCAGCCAAGTGTATAATCCCGGCATTAGCGGGGGTCGGGAAGATACGCAGTATTTT
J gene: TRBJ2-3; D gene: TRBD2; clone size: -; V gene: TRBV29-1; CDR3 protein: CSVGKAGGTDTQYF; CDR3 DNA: TGCAGCGTTGGAAAAGCGGGGGGCACAGATACGCAGTATTTT
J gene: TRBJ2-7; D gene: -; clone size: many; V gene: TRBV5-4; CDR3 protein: CASSLGPAYEQYF; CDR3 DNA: TGTGCCAGCAGCTTGGGGCCTGCCTACGAGCAGTACTTC
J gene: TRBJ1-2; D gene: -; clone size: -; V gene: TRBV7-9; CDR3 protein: CASSFIQDSVGNYGYTF; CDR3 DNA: TGTGCCAGCAGCTTTATACAGGATTCAGTCGGGAACTATGGCTACACCTTC
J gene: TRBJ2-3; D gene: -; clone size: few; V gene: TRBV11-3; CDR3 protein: CASSQGTAGDTQYF; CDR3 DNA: TGTGCCAGCAGCCAAGGGACTGCGGGGGATACGCAGTATTTT
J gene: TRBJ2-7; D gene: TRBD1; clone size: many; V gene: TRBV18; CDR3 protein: CASSPGPGGSYEQYF; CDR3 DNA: TGTGCCAGCTCACCAGGGCCAGGGGGCTCCTACGAGCAGTACTTC
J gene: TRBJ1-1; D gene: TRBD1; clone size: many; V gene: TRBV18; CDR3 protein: CASSGGGGRSTEAFF; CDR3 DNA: TGTGCCAGCTCAGGCGGAGGGGGCCGGAGTACTGAAGCTTTCTTT
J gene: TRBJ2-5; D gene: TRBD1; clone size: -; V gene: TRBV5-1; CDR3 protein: CASSFLTGLETQYF; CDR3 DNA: TGCGCCAGCAGCTTTTTGACAGGGCTGGAGACCCAGTACTTC
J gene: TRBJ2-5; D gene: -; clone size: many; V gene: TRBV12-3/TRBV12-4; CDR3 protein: CASSLRQEETQYF; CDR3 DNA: TGTGCCAGCAGTTTACGGCAGGAAGAGACCCAGTACTTC
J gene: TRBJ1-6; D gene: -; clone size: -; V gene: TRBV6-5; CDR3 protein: CASRTRTPYNSPLHF; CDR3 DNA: TGTGCCAGCCGTACGAGAACACCGTATAATTCACCCCTCCACTTT
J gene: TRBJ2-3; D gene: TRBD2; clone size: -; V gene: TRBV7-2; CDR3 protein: CASRGLAGGGSTDTQYF; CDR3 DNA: TGTGCCAGCAGGGGACTAGCGGGCGGGGGGAGCACAGATACGCAGTATTTT
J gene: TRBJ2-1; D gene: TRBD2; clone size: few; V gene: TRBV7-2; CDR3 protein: CASSLLSGGANEQFF; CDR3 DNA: TGTGCCAGCAGCCTACTTAGCGGGGGGGCTAATGAGCAGTTCTTC
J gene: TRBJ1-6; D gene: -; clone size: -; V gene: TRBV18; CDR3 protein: CASSPSGNSPLHF; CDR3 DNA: TGTGCCAGCTCACCATCAGGGAATTCACCCCTCCACTTT
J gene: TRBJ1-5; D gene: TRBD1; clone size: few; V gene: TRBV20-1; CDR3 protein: CSARRGTGINQPQHF; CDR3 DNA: TGCAGTGCTAGACGTGGGACAGGGATCAATCAGCCCCAGCATTTT
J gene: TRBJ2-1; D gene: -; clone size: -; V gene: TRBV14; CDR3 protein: CASSQIPGSGQFF; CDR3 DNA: TGTGCCAGCAGCCAAATTCCGGGGAGTGGGCAGTTCTTC
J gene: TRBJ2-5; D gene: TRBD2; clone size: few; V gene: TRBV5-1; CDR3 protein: CASSLPGTTQETQYF; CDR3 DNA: TGCGCCAGCAGCCTCCCCGGGACTACCCAAGAGACCCAGTACTTC
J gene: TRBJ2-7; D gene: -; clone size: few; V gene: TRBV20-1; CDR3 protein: CSAGSDTTFSYEQYF; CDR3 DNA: TGCAGTGCTGGTTCAGACACGACCTTCTCCTACGAGCAGTACTTC
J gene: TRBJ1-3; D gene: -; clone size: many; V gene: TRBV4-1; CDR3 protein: CASSQPSTGNTIYF; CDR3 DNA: TGCGCCAGCAGCCAACCGTCCACTGGAAACACCATATATTTT